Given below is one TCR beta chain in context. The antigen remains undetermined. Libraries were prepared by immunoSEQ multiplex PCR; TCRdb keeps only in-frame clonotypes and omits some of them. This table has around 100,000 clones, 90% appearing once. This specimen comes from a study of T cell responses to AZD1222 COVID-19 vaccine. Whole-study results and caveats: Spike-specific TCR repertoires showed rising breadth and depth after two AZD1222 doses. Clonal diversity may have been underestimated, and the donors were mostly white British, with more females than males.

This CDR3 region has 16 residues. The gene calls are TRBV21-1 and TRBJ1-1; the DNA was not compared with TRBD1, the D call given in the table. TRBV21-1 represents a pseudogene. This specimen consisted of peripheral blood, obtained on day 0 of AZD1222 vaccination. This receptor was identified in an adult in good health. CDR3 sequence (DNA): TGTGCCAGCAGCAAAAAGTGCAGGGGGCTGAACACTGAAGCTTTCTTT. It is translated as CASSKKCRGLNTEAFF.